The present T cell receptor beta chain was sequenced within a study of cytomegalovirus exposure and HLA in healthy donors. Notes on the study in general: The majority of CMV-associated TCR beta chains were reported as apparently HLA-restricted in a later analysis. An Asian-associated ancestry cluster reportedly showed fewer N-insertions than the approximately 670-donor mean in a later analysis. High specificity and sensitivity for cytomegalovirus status were reported for the classifier.

As concerns this clone: Its antigen remains unidentified.

PCR primers comprised 60 Vbeta and 13 Jbeta primers. Repertoires were generated with immunoSEQ multiplex PCR, while TCRdb's copy carries only in-frame clones and drops some. The sample consists of under 200,000 clones, around 81% of them appearing once. Trimming stripped 1 base from V and 2 bases from J, with 10 bases between. CDR1 and CDR2 from the germline V gene are SNHLY and FYNNEI. The CDR3 is 15 residues long. This receptor was identified in a woman between 25 and 40 years old in good health and CMV-seropositive. Sequenced input: PBMCs. This chain uses TRBV2 with TRBJ2-3, with D uncertain. CDR3 coding DNA: TGTGCCAGCAGTGAAGAACTCCAATCCACAGATACGCAGTATTTT. Translation gives CASSEELQSTDTQYF.